This TCR beta chain comes out of a study of spatial heterogeneity in lung cancer. The junction had 7 bases not matched to a gene; V was cut back by 7 bases and J by 5 bases. The CDR3 consists of 13 residues. Germline-derived CDR1 and CDR2 are SQVTM and ANQGSEA. Each CDR3 protein is one row after TCRdb ran MiXCR on the 5' RACE reads. The data contain 20,000 to 25,000 distinct CDR3 sequences, approximately 3% of them singletons. Time point indicated: sample taken at primary tumor resection. The cohort: about 79 early-stage, untreated non-small cell lung cancer patients. Whole RNA was taken from tumor, nontumor lung or frozen PBMC; it was then sequenced unsorted. This clonotype was seen ten or more times.

The specimen comprised PBMCs, sampled at surgery. The sequence was collected from a female donor with early-stage non-small cell lung cancer. This chain joins TRBV29-1 and TRBJ2-1; 8 bases are shared with TRBD1. CDR3 sequence (DNA): TGCAGCGACCGGACAGGGAACAACAATGAGCAGTTCTTC. As protein: CSDRTGNNNEQFF.